This TCR beta chain comes out of a study of siplizumab effects on memory and regulatory T cells (dated by TCRdb to the late 2010s). About the investigation overall: The study examined how the anti-CD2 antibody siplizumab affects alloreactive T-cell subsets in allogeneic mixed lymphocyte reactions built from human PBMCs.

Libraries were made using the immunoSEQ multiplex PCR assay. Approximately 93,000 TCR templates per sample were assayed by the deep sequencing platform. Genomic DNA extracted from sorted T cells was used for TCRbeta CDR3 sequencing. Regarding the original processing steps: Clonal analysis of TCRbeta CDR3 data was done in the R programming language. Unstimulated samples were compared with post-reaction CFSE-low samples to define alloreactive CD4+ and CD8+ clones. Regulatory or non-regulatory origin was assigned to alloreactive CD4+ clones by matching of sequences to sorted unstimulated Treg and non-Treg repertoires. TCRdb limited this immuneACCESS table to in-frame rearrangements with V and J called. A share of clones is missing; checked studies link under half to unresolved V genes, and the rest is unexplained. The V and J calls and clone size are taken from that table; D and trimming were inferred from the DNA. The sample has 100,000 or so clones on record, over 90% of them singletons. 1% to 1.5% of the sample is in the top ten clones.

Sorted unstimulated T cells, along with proliferating T cells recovered from mixed lymphocyte reactions, underwent TCRbeta CDR3 sequencing. Fresh whole blood from approximately ten HLA-typed healthy donors was used to isolate PBMCs. To map where alloreactive clones came from, unstimulated CD4+ non-regulatory T cells were FACS-sorted. V drops 0 bases and J drops 0 bases, leaving 10 bases in between. In the germline V gene, CDR1 corresponds to MNHEY and CDR2 to SVGAGI. From the cysteine up to the phenylalanine, the CDR3 has a length of 16 residues. Just the 48-base CDR3 DNA is kept, in frame starting at base 1. With respect to this clone: The antigen it binds to is not known. One base away there is no much larger clone; base qualities are not given.

Overall study outcomes, separate from this receptor: Unstimulated naive T cells appeared to be more diverse than memory T cells, and naive cells seemed to make a substantial contribution to the alloresponse. Among mappable alloreactive CD4+ clones, the Treg-derived fraction averaged around 63% with siplizumab versus 25% to 30% in control reactions. Sequences below about 10^-5 frequency were poorly captured, so only a minor fraction of alloreactive clones could be mapped to unstimulated subsets. The cumulative frequency of alloreactive sequences that could be traced back to unstimulated CD4+ memory T cells was significantly reduced by siplizumab. Roughly 80-95% of proliferating CD4+ or CD8+ clones could not be assigned a naive or memory phenotype. No functional confirmation was obtained for the suppressive function of proliferating Tregs from siplizumab cultures.

The rearranged segments are TRBV6-5 and TRBJ2-3; no confident D gene assignment can be made. The sequence came from a human donor in good health. Sequences were obtained from non-Treg CD4+ T cells sorted from blood. What this sample's cell subset or site label stands for: FACS-sorted unstimulated CD4+ non-regulatory T cells. DNA sequence: TGTGCCAGCAGTTACTCGGGCCTGACGAGCACAGATACGCAGTATTTT. This gives the protein CASSYSGLTSTDTQYF.